This record looks at one T cell receptor (beta chain) sequence and its context. Primers used in a second PCR of about 7 to 12 cycles were a sample-barcoded 5' primer and a J-beta primer mix. TCRdb redid the calling of the 5' RACE reads with MiXCR, one entry per CDR3 protein. The table lists hundreds of thousands of distinct CDR3 sequences, 20% to 25% of them singletons. CDR3 size: 13 residues. Germline V lookup: CDR1 MGHDK, CDR2 SYGVNS. V was shortened by 4 bases and J by 7 bases, with 13 bases between the two germline ends. The sample originates from a study of blood T cells in healthy people across ages. At the level of the study: Per every two T cells, about one barcoded beta molecule was captured by template switching.

These data are also associated with another study on T cells of mothers and their children. That investigation notes: Whatever RNA was extracted went entirely into cDNA synthesis, at roughly 1.5 ug per 15 ul.

The chain joins TRBV25-1 to TRBJ1-1; possible D gene TRBD1, 6 bases. The sequenced sample was blood. This TCR derives from a boy younger than 18 in good health. In nucleotides, the CDR3 is TGTGCCAGCAGTGCGGGGGCGGTGAGTGAAGCTTTCTTT. Translating gives CASSAGAVSEAFF.